This is a list of T cell receptor beta chains from one sample in a study of beta chain features in type 1 diabetes. Data came from immunoSEQ multiplex PCR; TCRdb stores just in-frame clones and leaves some out. Altogether about 320,000 clones are present, around 15% being singletons, with the ten largest covering approximately 6.7%. The sample was central memory CD4+ T cells from blood. The receptors shown here come from a young man in good health. CDR3s include the opening cysteine and the closing phenylalanine or tryptophan. D genes are given only for firm matches. Some rows have no size entry. The others give once, few or many, or a class for an expanded clone.

clone_size j_call d_call v_call cdr3_nt cdr3_aa
few TRBJ2-5 . TRBV4-3 TGCGCCAGCAGCCGGGCCCTCGGAGGGGAGACCCAGTACTTC CASSRALGGETQYF
many TRBJ2-1 . TRBV15 TGTGCCACCAGCAGGGACACCCTCGATGAGCAGTTCTTC CATSRDTLDEQFF
few TRBJ2-2 TRBD2 TRBV7-2 TGTGCCAGCAGCTTCGCCGGGACTACGGACACCGGGGAGCTGTTTTTT CASSFAGTTDTGELFF
few TRBJ1-5 TRBD1 TRBV19 TGTGCCAGCCGGACAGGGGCGACGTCTTTGGAGCCCCAGCATTTT CASRTGATSLEPQHF
. TRBJ1-1 . TRBV29-1 TGCAGCGTTTCCCTAAGACAAGCTTTCTTT CSVSLRQAFF
. TRBJ1-6 . TRBV27 TGTGCCAGCAGTTTAATTTCCGATTCAAGTTCACCCCTCCACTTT CASSLISDSSSPLHF
few TRBJ2-5 TRBD2 TRBV25-1 TGTGCCAGCAGTGAATGGGGTCTAGCGGGGGGAGGGACCCAGTACTTC CASSEWGLAGGGTQYF
few TRBJ1-1 . TRBV4-3 TGCGCCAGCAGCAGCAGGGGGAACACTGAAGCTTTCTTT CASSSRGNTEAFF
few TRBJ1-1 . TRBV19 TGTGCCAGTAGTACTACCGGGACTGAAGCTTTCTTT CASSTTGTEAFF
few TRBJ1-1 TRBD1 TRBV9 TGTGCCAGCAGCCCCGGGACAGGGTGGTACACTGAAGCTTTCTTT CASSPGTGWYTEAFF
. TRBJ1-1 TRBD1 TRBV27 TGTGCCAGCAGTTACAGGGGAGGAGCTTTCTTT CASSYRGGAFF
. TRBJ1-2 TRBD1 TRBV7-2 TGTGCCAGCAGCTTAGGGCGTGTCAGGGGGTATGGCTACACCTTC CASSLGRVRGYGYTF
. TRBJ2-7 . TRBV5-6 TGTGCCAGCAGCTTGGTCGCAGTTCCCTACGAGCAGTACTTC CASSLVAVPYEQYF
. TRBJ2-3 TRBD2 TRBV7-9 TGTGCCAGCAGCATAGGACTAGCGGGTAGCACAGATACGCAGTATTTT CASSIGLAGSTDTQYF
few TRBJ2-5 TRBD1 TRBV29-1 TGCAGCGTTGATAAACAGGGGGTTTTACAAGAGACCCAGTACTTC CSVDKQGVLQETQYF
few TRBJ2-5 . TRBV25-1 TGTGCCAGCAGCTTATTGGGAACGGGGGTTATCGAGACCCAGTACTTC CASSLLGTGVIETQYF
many TRBJ2-7 . TRBV10-3 TGTGCCATCAGTGAGCTGGCGGGGGACATATACGAGCAGTACTTC CAISELAGDIYEQYF
. TRBJ1-1 . TRBV5-1 TGCGCCAGCAGCTTGGACCGGAACACTGAAGCTTTCTTT CASSLDRNTEAFF
. TRBJ2-3 TRBD2 TRBV7-3 TGTGCCAGCAGCTTATTCAGCGGGGCAGATACGCAGTATTTT CASSLFSGADTQYF
many TRBJ2-3 TRBD2 TRBV7-9 TGTGCCAGCAGCTTATTAGCGGGGGGCACAGATACGCAGTATTTT CASSLLAGGTDTQYF
many TRBJ2-1 TRBD2 TRBV7-9 TGTGCCAGCCTGACTAGCGGGAGCTACAATGAGCAGTTCTTC CASLTSGSYNEQFF
. TRBJ2-1 . TRBV27 TGTGCCAGCAGTCGATTAATTAGGGCTGACTCCTACAATGAGCAGTTCTTC CASSRLIRADSYNEQFF
few TRBJ1-1 TRBD1 TRBV11-3 TGTGCCAGCAGCCTGCGACAGGGGAGCACTGAAGCTTTCTTT CASSLRQGSTEAFF
. TRBJ2-1 TRBD2 TRBV7-7 TGTGCCAGCAGCTTGGGGACTAGCGCGATCAATGAGCAGTTCTTC CASSLGTSAINEQFF
few TRBJ2-7 . TRBV13 TGTGCCAGCAGCGCCCAACAGGGATTCTACGAGCAGTACTTC CASSAQQGFYEQYF
few TRBJ2-5 TRBD2 TRBV7-9 TGTGCCAGCAGGAGGACTAGCGGGGGACAAGAGACCCAGTACTTC CASRRTSGGQETQYF
few TRBJ2-1 TRBD2 TRBV2 TGTGCCAGCAGGCCGGGACTAGCGGGACTATATGAGCAGTTCTTC CASRPGLAGLYEQFF
few TRBJ2-5 . TRBV2 TGTGCCAGCGACAGACAAGAGACCCAGTACTTC CASDRQETQYF
few TRBJ2-3 TRBD2 TRBV7-6 TGTGCCAGCAGCTTGGGAGGGATGGGAGATACGCAGTATTTT CASSLGGMGDTQYF
. TRBJ1-4 . TRBV25-1 TGTGCCAGCAGTGACCTGACAGGTCCTAATGAAAAACTGTTTTTT CASSDLTGPNEKLFF
. TRBJ2-3 TRBD2 TRBV7-2 TGTGCCAGCAGCCGGGGTGGGACTAGTTCTACAGATACGCAGTATTTT CASSRGGTSSTDTQYF
few TRBJ1-6 TRBD1 TRBV7-2 TGTGCCAGCAGCTTAGACGGGACAGGCAATTCACCCCTCCACTTT CASSLDGTGNSPLHF
. TRBJ1-1 TRBD1 TRBV11-3 TGTGCCAGCAGCACCGGACAGGGGAGGACTGAAGCTTTCTTT CASSTGQGRTEAFF
. TRBJ1-2 . TRBV28 TGTGCCAGCAGTTTTGGGGGGGCTGGCTACACCTTC CASSFGGAGYTF
few TRBJ2-1 TRBD1 TRBV28 TGTGCCAGCAATTCGGGACAGGGTATCAATGAGCAGTTCTTC CASNSGQGINEQFF
few TRBJ1-5 TRBD1 TRBV10-3 TGTGCCATCAGTGAGTCCTCCGGACAGGGGGTAGGCAATCAGCCCCAGCATTTT CAISESSGQGVGNQPQHF
. TRBJ1-5 . TRBV19 TGTGCCAGTAGTCACGGTTTGGGAGGGGGTCAGCCCCAGCATTTT CASSHGLGGGQPQHF
few TRBJ1-1 . TRBV30 TGTGCCGCCGACAGGTTGGACACTGAAGCTTTCTTT CAADRLDTEAFF
. TRBJ1-1 TRBD1 TRBV6-5 TGTGCCAGCAGACGCGACAGGGAGGCTTTCTTT CASRRDREAFF
many TRBJ1-1 . TRBV7-2 TGTGCCAGCAGCGGTCGGGCTCAGAGAAGGTGGAACACTGAAGCTTTCTTT CASSGRAQRRWNTEAFF
few TRBJ2-1 TRBD1 TRBV5-6 TGTGCCAGCAGCAACTACAACAGGGGCCTCTTCGGGAATGAGCAGTTCTTC CASSNYNRGLFGNEQFF
. TRBJ2-3 . TRBV11-2 TGTGCCAGCAGCTTGGGGCGGGATACGCAGTATTTT CASSLGRDTQYF